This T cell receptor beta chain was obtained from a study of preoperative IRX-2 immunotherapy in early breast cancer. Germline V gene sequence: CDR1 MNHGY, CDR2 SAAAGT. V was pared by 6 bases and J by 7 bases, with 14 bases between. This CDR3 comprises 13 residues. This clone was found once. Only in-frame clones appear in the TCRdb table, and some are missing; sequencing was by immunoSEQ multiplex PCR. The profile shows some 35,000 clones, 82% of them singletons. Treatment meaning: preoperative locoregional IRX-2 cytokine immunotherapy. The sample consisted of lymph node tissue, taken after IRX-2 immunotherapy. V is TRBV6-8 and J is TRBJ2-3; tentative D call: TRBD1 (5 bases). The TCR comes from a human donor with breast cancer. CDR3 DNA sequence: TGTGCCAGCAGCTCTGGGCAGGGAAATACGCAGTATTTT. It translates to CASSSGQGNTQYF.